The 16 T cell receptor beta chains below were found in one sample sequenced in a study of T cell responses to AZD1222 COVID-19 vaccine. TCRdb keeps only in-frame clones here, not all; method: immunoSEQ multiplex PCR. There are more than 140,000 clones in the sample; 85% to 95% occur only once, and less than 0.95% lies in the top ten. The source material was peripheral blood, sampled on day 0 of MenACWY control vaccination. These receptors were taken from an adult in good health.

V is TRBV7-9 and J is TRBJ2-7; D is unclear. The V end was cut by 1 base, the J end by 3 bases, with 19 bases between. The CDR3 runs to 17 residues. CDR1 is SEHNR, CDR2 FQNEAQ, per germline (reference sequence). The CDR3 spells CASSLGIASGTDYEQYF. CDR3 in DNA: TGTGCCAGCAGCTTAGGAATAGCCTCGGGTACCGACTACGAGCAGTACTTC.

This chain links TRBV19 with TRBJ2-2; 8 positions match TRBD2. CDR1 is LNHDA, CDR2 SQIVND, per germline (reference sequence). This CDR3 is 14 amino acids long. V trimming: 3 bases; J trimming: 6 bases; junction bases outside the gene matches: 3. In DNA, the CDR3 is TGTGCCAGTAGTATCCTCGGGGGGGCCGGGGAGCTGTTTTTT. Amino acid sequence: CASSILGGAGELFF.

The V and J genes are TRBV6-5 and TRBJ1-1; D uncertain. The CDR3 is made up of 14 amino acids. Between the trimmed V and J ends, which lost 0 bases and 2 bases, there was a span of 7 bases. The germline V gene encodes CDR1 MNHEY and CDR2 SVGAGI. The CDR3 loop reads CASSYSPLNTEAFF. The DNA of the CDR3 is TGTGCCAGCAGTTACTCCCCACTCAACACTGAAGCTTTCTTT.

The rearrangement uses TRBV3-1 (or the pseudogene TRBV3-2) and TRBJ1-6; D gene uncertain. V was cut by 1 base and J by 7 bases, with 14 bases left in between. From germline, CDR1 is LGHDT and CDR2 YNNKEL (reference sequence). This CDR3 spans 16 amino acids. CDR3 in DNA: TGTGCCAGCAGCCAAGGCTCGGGATCGGGGAATTCACCCCTCCACTTT. Its translation is CASSQGSGSGNSPLHF.

The J gene is TRBJ1-1, the V gene TRBV19; 11 nucleotides match TRBD1. V gave up 7 bases and J gave up 4 bases; unmatched junction bases: 14. In germline, CDR1 is LNHDA, CDR2 SQIVND (reference sequence). The CDR3 consists of 17 residues. The CDR3 region is CASTRLRGQGVVTEAFF. CDR3 coding DNA: TGTGCCAGTACTCGCCTTAGGGGACAGGGGGTTGTCACTGAAGCTTTCTTT.

V gene TRBV19 combines with J gene TRBJ2-5; TRBD1 aligns across 12 bases. Germline CDR1 is LNHDA and CDR2 is SQIVND (reference sequence). With V trimmed by 7 bases and J by 4 bases, 4 bases remained unmatched. The CDR3 consists of 14 residues. In DNA form, the CDR3 reads TGTGCCAGTAATGTGGGACAGGGGGCAGAGACCCAGTACTTC. Amino acid sequence: CASNVGQGAETQYF.

This sequence joins TRBV27 and TRBJ2-3, with TRBD2 identical over 9 bases. V was pared by 1 base and J by 8 bases, with 1 base of the junction left unmatched. Germline values: CDR1 MNHEY, CDR2 SMNVEV (reference sequence). The CDR3 totals 13 residues. The CDR3 DNA reads as TGTGCCAGCAGTTTATTTAGCGGGAGTACGCAGTATTTT. Protein product: CASSLFSGSTQYF.

This chain joins TRBV2 and TRBJ2-7; D possibly corresponds to TRBD2 (6 bases). The CDR3 sequence is 12 residues long. The germline V and J ends were trimmed by 6 bases and 6 bases, with 12 bases remaining between them. Per germline, CDR1 SNHLY and CDR2 FYNNEI. In DNA form, the CDR3 reads TGTGCCAGCAGGGCGGGACCGGCCGAGCAGTACTTC. This gives the protein CASRAGPAEQYF.

The V gene is TRBV6-1, the J gene TRBJ2-2; D unclear. Trimming left V 2 bases short and J 7 bases short, with 20 bases between. The CDR3 contains 17 residues. The germline V gene encodes CDR1 MNHNS and CDR2 SASEGT. Written as DNA, the CDR3 is TGTGCCAGCAGTGAATATTTTATCGCGGCAATAAGCGGGGAGCTGTTTTTT. This translates into CASSEYFIAAISGELFF.

The V call is TRBV15, the J call TRBJ1-5; D is perhaps TRBD1 (6 bases). CDR1 is LNHNV and CDR2 is YYDKDF in the germline V gene (reference sequence). Trimming took off 2 bases at V and 3 bases at J, with 11 bases between the two ends. This CDR3 is built from 15 residues. The CDR3 region is CATSRPQGINQPQHF. CDR3 coding DNA: TGTGCCACCAGCAGACCACAGGGTATCAATCAGCCCCAGCATTTT.

This clone showed up just once. V usage is TRBV14 and J usage is TRBJ1-2; a possible D gene is TRBD1 (5 bases). The CDR3 runs 14 residues. The V end was cut by 0 bases, the J end by 5 bases, with 10 bases between. Germline CDR1 SGHDN, CDR2 FVKESK. The CDR3 coding sequence is TGTGCCAGCAGCCAAGACAGGGAGGCGTATGGCTACACCTTC. Amino acid sequence: CASSQDREAYGYTF. The variable domain in full, with the rest retrieved from reference TRBV14 and TRBJ1-2, is EAGVTQFPSHSVIEKGQTVTLRCDPISGHDNLYWYRRVMGKEIKFLLHFVKESKQDESGMPNNRFLAERTGGTYSTLKVQPAELEDSGVYFCASSQDREAYGYTFGSGTRLTVV.

This rearrangement joins TRBV11-2 to TRBJ2-7; 9 nucleotides align to TRBD2. This CDR3 is 15 amino acids long. Germline V gene data show CDR1 as SGHAT and CDR2 as FQNNGV. After removal of 4 bases from V and 5 bases from J, the junction contained 9 bases not matched to a gene. The CDR3 coding sequence is TGTGCCAGCAGCTCATATAGCGGGAGTTGGAACGAGCAGTACTTC. Translated: CASSSYSGSWNEQYF. Variable domain in full (rest from reference TRBV11-2 and TRBJ2-7): EAGVAQSPRYKIIEKRQSVAFWCNPISGHATLYWYQQILGQGPKLLIQFQNNGVVDDSQLPKDRFSAERLKGVDSTLKIQPAKLEDSAVYLCASSSYSGSWNEQYFGPGTRLTVT.

The chain recombines TRBV11-2 with TRBJ1-2; D might be TRBD1 (5 bases). The CDR3 spans 16 residues. V was pared by 1 base and J by 4 bases, with 16 bases between. In germline, CDR1 is SGHAT, CDR2 FQNNGV. The CDR3 protein is CASSLGLQARAYGYTF. The CDR3 DNA sequence: TGTGCCAGCAGCTTAGGATTACAGGCGCGTGCCTATGGCTACACCTTC.

The chain has TRBV28 and TRBJ1-1; D unclear. V was trimmed by 3 bases and J by 5 bases, leaving 10 bases between them. The CDR3 has 13 residues. The germline CDR1 and CDR2 sequences are MDHEN and SYDVKM. For the CDR3, the DNA is TGTGCCAGCAGTTTTGTCAGAGGGACTGAAGCTTTCTTT. Translating gives CASSFVRGTEAFF.

The chain couples TRBV9 to TRBJ1-2; D is perhaps TRBD1 (6 bases). Trimming took 6 bases from V and 8 from J, leaving 20 bases between them. The CDR3 has 14 amino acids. Germline loops: CDR1 SGDLS, CDR2 YYNGEE. The CDR3 loop reads CASTPGGAGTGYTF. The CDR3 DNA sequence: TGTGCCAGCACCCCCGGGGGGGCCGGGACGGGCTACACCTTC.

This sequence joins TRBV7-8 and TRBJ1-1, with D possibly being TRBD1 (6 bases). Trimming cost V 1 base and J 1 base, with 10 bases left between them. The CDR3 loop spans 15 amino acids. CDR1 is SGHVS and CDR2 is FQNEAQ in the germline V gene. The CDR3 is CASSLGWGANTEAFF. Here the CDR3 DNA reads TGTGCCAGCAGCTTAGGTTGGGGGGCGAACACTGAAGCTTTCTTT.